One sample yielded the 14 T cell receptor beta chains listed below, sequenced in a study of graft-versus-host responses after intestinal transplantation. Method: immunoSEQ multiplex PCR; TCRdb's copy keeps in-frame clones and lacks some. Among approximately 110,000 clones listed, 85% to 95% were seen once. The antigens of these receptors remain unknown. The source was unstimulated CD8+ T cells sorted from spleen or lymph node cells, collected before transplant. The receptors here all came from a human donor who was the organ donor for an intestinal transplant.

The rearrangement links TRBV25-1 to TRBJ1-5; 8 bases fit TRBD1. The CDR3 runs 12 residues. J was trimmed by 9 bases and V by 8 bases; bases with no gene match: 6. Germline assignment: CDR1 MGHDK and CDR2 SYGVNS. The CDR3 protein is CASGTGGGPQHF. CDR3 bases: TGTGCCAGCGGTACAGGGGGGGGGCCCCAGCATTTT.

This clone was observed once. The chain carries TRBV6-1 and TRBJ2-5, with 9 nucleotides matching TRBD1. CDR1 is MNHNS and CDR2 is SASEGT in the germline V gene. V shed 4 bases and J 1 base; nucleotides not matched to a gene: 10. The CDR3 spans 17 residues. The CDR3 protein is CASSVHRDRVTQETQYF. In DNA form, the CDR3 reads TGTGCCAGCAGTGTACACCGGGACAGGGTGACCCAAGAGACCCAGTACTTC.

V usage is TRBV4-1 and J usage is TRBJ2-3; D call uncertain. The CDR3 totals 14 residues. With 2 bases removed from V and 3 bases from J, the gap between germline ends came to 9 bases. The germline V gene has CDR1 MGHRA and CDR2 YSYEKL. CDR3: CASSQPSRTDTQYF. In nucleotides, the CDR3 is TGCGCCAGCAGCCAACCTTCCAGGACAGATACGCAGTATTTT.

The chain employs TRBV28 and TRBJ2-7, with D possibly being TRBD1 (6 bases). Trimming left V 5 bases short and J 6 bases short, with 26 bases between. In germline, CDR1 is MDHEN, CDR2 SYDVKM. This CDR3 spans 17 amino acids. The chain's CDR3 is CASSTPFAGQGFSEQYF. The CDR3 coding sequence is TGTGCCAGCAGTACCCCCTTCGCCGGGCAGGGGTTTAGCGAGCAGTACTTC.

The chain has TRBV11-3 and TRBJ2-3; 8 bases fit TRBD2. This CDR3 has 13 residues. Unmatched junction bases numbered 1, after V lost 7 bases and J lost 1 base. The V gene's germline CDR1 is SGHNT and CDR2 YENEEA. CDR3 nucleotides: TGTGCCAGCAAAGCGGGGGGCACAGATACGCAGTATTTT. Translated: CASKAGGTDTQYF.

The chain recombines TRBV28 with TRBJ1-4; TRBD1 is a possible D gene (5 bases). The CDR3 totals 14 residues. V lost 6 bases to trimming and J lost 5 bases, with 13 bases between them. Germline V gives CDR1 MDHEN, CDR2 SYDVKM. CDR3 in DNA: TGTGCCAGCAGGGGGGGACGGTTGAATGAAAAACTGTTTTTT. It translates to CASRGGRLNEKLFF.

The V call is TRBV28, the J call TRBJ1-4, with 11 bases lining up with TRBD1. The V gene end was trimmed by 2 bases and the J gene end by 1 base; junction bases not matched to a gene: 6. Germline CDR1 reads MDHEN; CDR2 reads SYDVKM. The CDR3 length is 18 residues. CDR3 in DNA: TGTGCCAGCAGTTTACCACCGGGACAGGGGGTAACTAATGAAAAACTGTTTTTT. Encoded protein: CASSLPPGQGVTNEKLFF.

The V and J genes are TRBV9 and TRBJ2-5; no reliable D call. This CDR3 is built from 14 residues. The germline CDR1 and CDR2 sequences are SGDLS and YYNGEE. Trimming took off 4 bases at V and 1 base at J, with 11 bases between the two ends. CDR3 protein: CASSLTAGQETQYF. CDR3 nucleotides: TGTGCCAGCAGCCTCACCGCCGGCCAAGAGACCCAGTACTTC.

The V and J genes are TRBV7-9 and TRBJ2-7, with D hard to call. V lost 5 bases, J lost 4 bases, and 12 bases lay in between. CDR1 is SEHNR and CDR2 is FQNEAQ in the germline V gene (reference sequence). The CDR3 is 13 residues long. The CDR3 sequence: CASSPYFYYEQYF. CDR3 coding DNA: TGTGCCAGCAGCCCGTACTTTTATTACGAGCAGTACTTC.

V is TRBV4-3 and J is TRBJ2-7, with 10 bases aligning to TRBD2. The length of the CDR3 is 17 residues. The germline V gene has CDR1 LGHNA and CDR2 YSLEER. The junction had 13 bases not matched to a gene; V was cut back by 1 base and J by 7 bases. The CDR3 loop is CASSQVGEASGSQEQYF. CDR3 in DNA: TGCGCCAGCAGCCAAGTCGGGGAGGCTAGCGGGAGTCAAGAGCAGTACTTC.

The chain links TRBV9 to TRBJ2-1; D might be TRBD2 (6 bases). This CDR3 comprises 16 residues. Germline CDR1 reads SGDLS; CDR2 reads YYNGEE. The ends were cut back, 0 bases at V and 4 bases at J, with 14 bases in the middle. This CDR3 reads CASSVGWGELYNEQFF. The CDR3 nucleotides read TGTGCCAGCAGCGTAGGGTGGGGGGAACTTTACAATGAGCAGTTCTTC.

This rearrangement joins TRBV4-1 to TRBJ1-1; TRBD1 matches at 10 bases. V was pared by 2 bases and J by 6 bases, with 9 bases of the junction left unmatched. The germline V gene has CDR1 MGHRA and CDR2 YSYEKL. CDR3 size: 16 residues. The CDR3 nucleotides read TGCGCCAGCAGCCAAACTTACCGGGACAGGGGCTCTGAAGCTTTCTTT. It is translated as CASSQTYRDRGSEAFF.

Worth noting for this clone: The same CDR3 is also encoded by other DNA sequences in this sample. CDR3 region: CASSLSGSSYEQYF. For the CDR3, the DNA is TGTGCCAGCAGCCTTAGCGGGAGTTCCTACGAGCAGTACTTC. The chain employs TRBV5-4 and TRBJ2-7; 9 bases are a match to TRBD2. The CDR3 consists of 14 residues. J gave up 1 base and V 4 bases, and 3 bases lay outside the gene matches. Germline loops: CDR1 SGHNT, CDR2 YYREEE (reference sequence).

CDR3 in amino acids: CASSQAHPGDQPQHF. CDR3 DNA sequence: TGCGCCAGCAGCCAAGCCCATCCCGGTGATCAGCCCCAGCATTTT. V is TRBV4-1 and J is TRBJ1-5; the D is unclear. V lost 1 base, J lost 5 bases, and 12 bases lay in between. The CDR3 is made up of 15 amino acids. CDR1 MGHRA and CDR2 YSYEKL come from the germline V gene.